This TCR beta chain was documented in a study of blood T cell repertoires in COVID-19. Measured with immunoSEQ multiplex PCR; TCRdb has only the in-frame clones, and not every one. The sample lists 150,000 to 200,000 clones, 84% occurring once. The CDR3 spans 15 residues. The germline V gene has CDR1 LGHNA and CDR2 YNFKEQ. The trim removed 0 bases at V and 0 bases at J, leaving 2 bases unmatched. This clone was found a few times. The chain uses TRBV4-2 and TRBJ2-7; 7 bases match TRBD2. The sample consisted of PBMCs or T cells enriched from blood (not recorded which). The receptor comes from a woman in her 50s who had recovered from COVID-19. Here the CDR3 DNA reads TGTGCCAGCAGCCAAGAAGCGGGGAGCTCCTACGAGCAGTACTTC. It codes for CASSQEAGSSYEQYF.